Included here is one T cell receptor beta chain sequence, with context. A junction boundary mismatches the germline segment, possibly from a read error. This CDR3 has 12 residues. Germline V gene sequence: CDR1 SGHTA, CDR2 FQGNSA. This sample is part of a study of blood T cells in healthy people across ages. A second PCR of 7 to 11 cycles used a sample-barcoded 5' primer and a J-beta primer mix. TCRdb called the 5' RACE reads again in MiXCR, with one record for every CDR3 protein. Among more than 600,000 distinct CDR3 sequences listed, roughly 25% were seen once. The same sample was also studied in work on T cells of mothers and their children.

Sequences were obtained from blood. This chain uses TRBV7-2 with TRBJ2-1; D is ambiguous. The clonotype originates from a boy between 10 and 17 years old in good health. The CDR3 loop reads CASSLDDNGQFF. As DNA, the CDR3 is TGTGCCAGCAGCTTAGATGACAATGGGCAGTTCTTC. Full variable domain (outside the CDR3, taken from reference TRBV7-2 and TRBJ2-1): GAGVSQSPSNKVTEKGKDVELRCDPISGHTALYWYRQSLGQGLEFLIYFQGNSAPDKSGLPSDRFSAERTGGSVSTLTIQRTQQEDSAVYLCASSLDDNGQFFGPGTRLTVL.